A single sample gave rise to the 25 T cell receptor beta chains below, sequenced in a study of blood T cell repertoires in COVID-19 (dated by TCRdb to about 2020). The library was generated by the immunoSEQ multiplex PCR assay. In its TCRdb copy, this immuneACCESS table keeps in-frame sequences only and misses some clones. Where compared with another copy, unresolved V genes explain less than half of these, and the others have no known cause. The sample yields roughly 110,000 clones; more than 65% were counted once. About 1.6% of the sample comes from the top ten. Material: peripheral blood. All receptors come from a man aged 45 to 65 with acute or convalescent COVID-19.

V and J are TRBV5-4 and TRBJ2-4; TRBD2 matches at 12 bases. Germline V gives CDR1 SGHNT, CDR2 YYREEE (reference sequence). The CDR3 consists of 16 residues. V trimming: 3 bases; J trimming: 13 bases; junction bases outside the gene matches: 14. The CDR3 DNA reads as TGTGCCAGCAGCTCGAGGACTAGCGGGGCCAATCCCCTGCAGTACTTC. As protein: CASSSRTSGANPLQYF.

The V call is TRBV24-1, the J call TRBJ2-7; 7 bases are a match to TRBD2. V shed 3 bases, J shed 0 bases, and the junction held 10 bases outside the gene matches. CDR3 length: 17 amino acids. Germline CDR1 KGHDR, CDR2 SFDVKD. The CDR3 DNA follows: TGTGCCACCAGTGATCCCCGGTCCGGGACTAACTCCTACGAGCAGTACGTC. Amino acids: CATSDPRSGTNSYEQYV.

The chain has TRBV5-1 and TRBJ1-5, with 7 bases identical to TRBD1. The germline V gene has CDR1 SGHRS and CDR2 YFSETQ. The CDR3 extends over 15 amino acids. V shed 0 bases and J 5 bases; nucleotides not matched to a gene: 5. The CDR3 here is CASSLDGDSYQPQHF. The CDR3 nucleotides read TGCGCCAGCAGCTTGGATGGGGACAGTTATCAGCCCCAGCATTTT.

The chain carries TRBV7-8 and TRBJ1-1; D is unclear. CDR3 length equals 15 residues. The ends were cut back, 5 bases at V and 2 bases at J, with 15 bases in the middle. The germline V gene encodes CDR1 SGHVS and CDR2 FQNEAQ. This CDR3 reads CASSRTWHRNTEAFF. In nucleotides, the CDR3 is TGTGCCAGCAGCAGAACGTGGCACCGTAACACTGAAGCTTTCTTT.

The chain combines TRBV10-3 with TRBJ2-6, with a tentative D call TRBD1 (6 bases). The germline gives CDR1 ENHRY, CDR2 SYGVKD. With 5 bases removed from V and 0 bases from J, the gap between germline ends came to 20 bases. The CDR3 covers 19 residues. Here the CDR3 reads CAISFPQGDLSSGANVLTF. The CDR3 nucleotides are TGTGCCATCAGTTTCCCACAGGGAGACCTAAGCTCTGGGGCCAACGTCCTGACTTTC.

V usage is TRBV6-5 and J usage is TRBJ2-2; 7 nucleotides line up with TRBD2. From germline, CDR1 is MNHEY and CDR2 SVGAGI. The V segment lost 9 bases and the J segment 7 bases; nucleotides outside the gene matches: 8. The CDR3 loop spans 13 amino acids. CDR3 in DNA: TGTGCCAGTAGACCCGGCGGGGGCGGGGAGCTGTTTTTT. Protein: CASRPGGGGELFF.

The chain joins TRBV2 to TRBJ1-5; the match to TRBD1 covers 7 bases. The trim removed 7 bases at V and 1 base at J, leaving 1 base unmatched. The CDR3 extends over 13 amino acids. CDR1 and CDR2 from the germline V gene are SNHLY and FYNNEI. The CDR3 loop reads CASTDRSNQPQHF. The CDR3 nucleotides are TGTGCCAGCACGGACAGGAGCAATCAGCCCCAGCATTTT.

The V and J genes are TRBV21-1 and TRBJ1-1. TRBV21-1 is tagged as a pseudogene. This CDR3 region has 13 residues. The CDR3 sequence is CASSPYPNTEAFF. DNA for the CDR3: TGTGCCAGCAGTCCCTATCCGAACACTGAAGCTTTCTTT.

The chain employs TRBV30 and TRBJ1-3; a weak D match, TRBD1 (5 bases). The CDR3 spans 16 residues. Trimming stripped 1 base from V and 0 bases from J, with 13 bases between. Germline V gene sequence: CDR1 GTSNPN, CDR2 SVGIG (reference sequence). CDR3: CAWSGPGLFSGNTIYF. The DNA of the CDR3 is TGTGCCTGGAGTGGACCGGGACTCTTCTCTGGAAACACCATATATTTT.

The chain combines TRBV5-6 with TRBJ2-2; TRBD2 matches 12 bases. The CDR3 is made up of 16 amino acids. The V gene end was trimmed by 4 bases and the J gene end by 4 bases; junction bases not matched to a gene: 5. CDR1 SGHDT and CDR2 YYEEEE come from the germline V gene. As DNA, the CDR3 is TGTGCCAGCAGCCCCCTAGCGGGGGGGCTCACCGGGGAGCTGTTTTTT. Translated, it gives CASSPLAGGLTGELFF.

V is TRBV5-6 and J is TRBJ2-3; D is undetermined. V was pared by 1 base and J by 6 bases, with 9 bases between. The germline CDR1 and CDR2 sequences are SGHDT and YYEEEE. The CDR3 spans 13 residues. The CDR3 reads CASSLTGPDTQYF. CDR3 DNA sequence: TGTGCCAGCAGCTTGACGGGTCCCGATACGCAGTATTTT.

The V and J genes are TRBV12-3 or TRBV12-4 and TRBJ2-7, with D tentatively TRBD1 (6 bases). The length of the CDR3 is 13 residues. The V and J ends lost 6 bases and 3 bases respectively, with 12 bases between them. In DNA form, the CDR3 reads TGTGCCAGCAGGTACAGGGTAATCTACGAGCAGTACGTC. Its protein product is CASRYRVIYEQYV.

The chain carries TRBV5-1 and TRBJ2-3; D ambiguous. Trimming pared 0 bases from V and 0 bases from J, leaving 14 bases between. Germline V gene data show CDR1 as SGHRS and CDR2 as YFSETQ. This CDR3 has 17 amino acids. CDR3 sequence: CASSLGHSPTSTDTQYF. The DNA for the CDR3 is TGCGCCAGCAGCTTGGGGCACAGCCCTACTAGCACAGATACGCAGTATTTT.

The chain carries TRBV7-2 and TRBJ1-5; D gene uncertain. Germline V lookup: CDR1 SGHTA, CDR2 FQGNSA. The CDR3 is 8 residues long. The ends were cut back, 3 bases at V and 15 bases at J, with 3 bases in the middle. Here the CDR3 reads CASSFLHF. In DNA, the CDR3 is TGTGCCAGCAGCTTCTTGCATTTT.

With regard to this clone: The sample has other DNA sequences that encode this CDR3 too. The chain couples TRBV4-1 to TRBJ1-1; D is ambiguous. This CDR3 has 13 residues. Germline CDR1 is MGHRA and CDR2 is YSYEKL. Trimming removed 0 bases from V and 0 bases from J, with 2 bases in between. CDR3: CASSQDMNTEAFF. As DNA, the CDR3 is TGCGCCAGCAGCCAAGATATGAACACTGAAGCTTTCTTT.

This clone was observed once. J is TRBJ2-5 and V is TRBV3-1 (or the pseudogene TRBV3-2); D call uncertain. The V gene's germline CDR1 is LGHDT and CDR2 YNNKEL (reference sequence). The CDR3 extends over 12 amino acids. The V end was cut by 0 bases, the J end by 6 bases, with 5 bases between. CDR3 nucleotide sequence: TGTGCCAGCAGCCAAGATGCGAAGACCCAGTACTTC. It codes for CASSQDAKTQYF.

A single count supports this clone. The chain is built from TRBV19 and TRBJ2-1; D may be TRBD2 (6 bases). This CDR3 contains 12 residues. CDR1 and CDR2 (germline): LNHDA, SQIVND (reference sequence). V gave up 4 bases and J gave up 10 bases, with 11 bases separating them. CDR3 bases: TGTGCCAGTAGTAAAGCGGGCGGGGAGCAGTTCTTC. The encoded protein is CASSKAGGEQFF.

The chain has TRBV19 and TRBJ1-5; tentatively, D is TRBD1 (6 bases). The CDR3 spans 16 residues. The V end was cut by 5 bases, the J end by 7 bases, with 21 bases between. Per the germline V gene, CDR1 is LNHDA and CDR2 is SQIVND (reference sequence). CDR3 protein: CASSGRGQGITQPQHF. The CDR3 coding sequence is TGTGCCAGTAGTGGCCGTGGTCAGGGGATTACCCAGCCCCAGCATTTT.

This chain joins TRBV10-2 and TRBJ2-3; 7 bases are shared with TRBD2. CDR3 length: 15 residues. V gave up 3 bases and J gave up 3 bases; unmatched junction bases: 6. Germline V CDR1 and CDR2: WSHSY, SAAADI. CDR3: CASSEAGRVTDTQYF. CDR3 coding DNA: TGCGCCAGCAGTGAAGCTGGGAGGGTGACAGATACGCAGTATTTT.

The chain recombines TRBV7-2 with TRBJ2-3; 7 bases match TRBD1. Germline V gene sequence: CDR1 SGHTA, CDR2 FQGNSA. This CDR3 has 14 amino acids. The J segment lost 9 bases and the V segment lost 5 bases, leaving 11 bases of the junction unmatched. The CDR3: CASSPYREQGTQYF. CDR3 sequence (DNA): TGTGCCAGCAGCCCATACCGCGAACAGGGGACGCAGTATTTT.

The DNA of the CDR3 is TGCGCCAGCAGCTTAGAGCCTGGGACAGGGGCTGGGGGAGCTTTCTTT. Translated, it gives CASSLEPGTGAGGAFF. V usage is TRBV5-1 and J usage is TRBJ1-1, with TRBD1 identical over 10 bases. The germline V gene encodes CDR1 SGHRS and CDR2 YFSETQ. There are 16 residues in the CDR3. With V trimmed by 2 bases and J by 10 bases, 14 bases remained unmatched.

About this clone: The junction and the germline gene differ at one end; a read error may be behind it. The chain employs TRBV20-1 and TRBJ1-3; D may be TRBD1 (5 bases). This CDR3 contains 10 residues. The germline V gene encodes CDR1 DFQATT and CDR2 SNEGSKA (reference sequence). CDR3 nucleotides: TGCAGTGCTTGGGGCCCAGGAATGATTTTT. It codes for CSAWGPGMIF.

This clone has just one count. The chain employs TRBV6-5 and TRBJ2-2; 9 bases map to TRBD1. After removal of 6 bases from V and 0 bases from J, the junction contained 2 bases not matched to a gene. CDR3 length: 15 amino acids. Germline V gene sequence: CDR1 MNHEY, CDR2 SVGAGI. CDR3 in amino acids: CASRQGAANTGELFF. In DNA form, the CDR3 reads TGTGCCAGCAGACAGGGGGCCGCGAACACCGGGGAGCTGTTTTTT.

The CDR3 DNA reads TGTGCCAGCAGCTTGGGCCTGGGGGCTTGGGCAGGAGGCTACACCTTC. It translates to CASSLGLGAWAGGYTF. V usage is TRBV5-4 and J usage is TRBJ1-2; the D gene is possibly TRBD1 (6 bases). The CDR3 runs 16 residues. The V gene lost 0 bases and the J gene lost 8 bases, with 20 bases spanning the gap. From germline, CDR1 is SGHNT and CDR2 YYREEE (reference sequence).

The chain carries TRBV28 and TRBJ1-2, with D possibly matching TRBD1 (5 bases). Germline-derived CDR1 and CDR2 are MDHEN and SYDVKM. Trimming removed 10 bases from V and 6 bases from J, with 21 bases in between. The CDR3 contains 14 residues. CDR3 coding DNA: TGTGCCACCAGGGCGTGGGACCCGGGGGATGGCTACACCTTC. Residues: CATRAWDPGDGYTF.